This TCR beta chain was sequenced for a study of T cells in Graves' hyperthyroidism and ophthalmopathy. There were TCR beta CDR3 regions amplified from RNA transcripts. The study used the HTBI primer set for a first-round RT-PCR of the TCR CDR3. TCRdb reprocessed the multiplex PCR reads with MiXCR, giving one entry per CDR3 protein. This table has 450,000 to 700,000 distinct CDR3 sequences, more than 45% appearing once. CDR1 is MNHEY and CDR2 is SVGAGI in the germline V gene. The CDR3 extends over 14 amino acids. This clonotype was counted at least ten times. At one end, the junction sequence differs from germline, possibly due to a read error.

This chain joins TRBV6-5 and TRBJ2-2; D is ambiguous. Sequencing input: peripheral blood or thyroid tissue (not recorded which). The TCR sequence derives from an adult woman with Graves' disease, either hyperthyroidism or ophthalmopathy (not recorded which). The CDR3 DNA sequence: TGTGCCAGCACGGGCCAGGTGAACCCCGGGGAGCTGTTTTTT. It codes for CASTGQVNPGELFF.